A single sample gave rise to the 18 T cell receptor beta chains below, sequenced in a study of Tregs in tolerant kidney transplant recipients. Sequencing used immunoSEQ multiplex PCR; TCRdb keeps in-frame clones, though not all of them. The sample lists just under 65,000 clones, 95% to 98% occurring once. Sequencing was performed on Tregs from blood, taken before the transplant. Receptors were obtained from a human donor who received a combined kidney and bone marrow transplant.

Remarks on this clone: A junction end diverges from the germline sequence, so it may reflect a read error. The chain employs TRBV4-2 and TRBJ1-6, with 9 bases fitting TRBD1. This CDR3 contains 14 residues. The V gene's germline CDR1 is LGHNA and CDR2 YNFKEQ. DNA for the CDR3: TGTGCCAGCAGCCGGGGACAGGGCGATTCATCCCTCCACTTT. Its protein is CASSRGQGDSSLHF.

This clone was seen more than once but under ten times. V gene TRBV28 combines with J gene TRBJ2-5, with TRBD2 matching 11 bases. With V trimmed by 4 bases and J by 2 bases, 3 bases remained unmatched. The germline gives CDR1 MDHEN, CDR2 SYDVKM. The CDR3 totals 15 residues. The CDR3 sequence is CASSSLAGGQETQYF. The CDR3 DNA sequence: TGTGCCAGCAGTTCCCTAGCGGGGGGTCAAGAGACCCAGTACTTC.

Written as DNA, the CDR3 is TGTGCCATCAGATCGCAGTCTGGGGCCAACGTCCTGACTTTC. This gives the protein CAIRSQSGANVLTF. The chain combines TRBV10-3 with TRBJ2-6, with unresolved D. Between the trimmed V and J ends, which lost 6 bases and 1 base, there was a span of 7 bases. CDR1 and CDR2 (germline): ENHRY, SYGVKD. CDR3 length: 14 amino acids.

The chain carries TRBV4-2 and TRBJ1-4; 7 positions match TRBD1. The V and J ends lost 5 bases and 8 bases, in that order; junction bases with no gene match: 11. Germline V gene lookup returns CDR1 LGHNA and CDR2 YNFKEQ. The CDR3 totals 15 residues. The CDR3 spells CASSSTDRNLEKLFF. CDR3 coding DNA: TGTGCCAGCAGCTCGACGGACAGGAATTTGGAAAAACTGTTTTTT.

This chain connects TRBV6-6 to TRBJ2-7; D uncertain. Per the germline V gene, CDR1 is MNHNY and CDR2 is SVGAGI (reference sequence). Trimming shortened V by 6 bases and J by 3 bases, and 18 bases separated the two germline ends. The CDR3 consists of 15 residues. The CDR3 region has the DNA TGTGCCAGCAGACCCGACTCCTCTCGAATCTACGAGCAGTACTTC. Amino acid sequence: CASRPDSSRIYEQYF.

The chain is built from TRBV10-3 and TRBJ1-2; 11 bases line up with TRBD1. Germline CDR1 and CDR2: ENHRY and SYGVKD. The CDR3 length is 14 residues. Trimming cost V 7 bases and J 7 bases; bases outside gene matches: 8. CDR3 amino acids: CAINGQGASSGYTF. CDR3 coding DNA: TGTGCCATCAATGGACAGGGGGCCTCTTCTGGCTACACCTTC.

V is TRBV5-1 and J is TRBJ2-3; 7 bases match TRBD1. With 3 bases clipped from V and 3 bases from J, the junction kept 4 bases outside the gene matches. The CDR3 has 14 amino acids. Germline values: CDR1 SGHRS, CDR2 YFSETQ. As DNA, the CDR3 is TGCGCCAGCAGCTCGGGACAGTTGACAGATACGCAGTATTTT. The encoded protein is CASSSGQLTDTQYF.

This chain uses TRBV5-4 with TRBJ2-1; D not certain. V was pared by 0 bases and J by 0 bases, with 7 bases between. The CDR3 spans 15 residues. Germline V lookup: CDR1 SGHNT, CDR2 YYREEE (reference sequence). The CDR3 bases are TGTGCCAGCAGCTTGGGCCACTACTCCTACAATGAGCAGTTCTTC. This gives the protein CASSLGHYSYNEQFF.

The CDR3 coding sequence is TGCGCCAGCAGCTTTACCGGGGGTTACAATGAGCAGTTCTTC. Encoded protein: CASSFTGGYNEQFF. The chain couples TRBV5-1 to TRBJ2-1; D may be TRBD2 (6 bases). Between the trimmed V and J ends, which lost 2 bases and 4 bases, there was a span of 10 bases. This CDR3 has 14 residues. CDR1 SGHRS and CDR2 YFSETQ come from the germline V gene. The complete variable domain, with remaining parts taken from reference TRBV5-1 and TRBJ2-1, reads KAGVTQTPRYLIKTRGQQVTLSCSPISGHRSVSWYQQTPGQGLQFLFEYFSETQRNKGNFPGRFSGRQFSNSRSEMNVSTLELGDSALYLCASSFTGGYNEQFFGPGTRLTVL.

This clone was counted once. The rearrangement links TRBV5-1 to TRBJ2-7; TRBD1 aligns across 7 bases. J gave up 2 bases and V 3 bases, and 5 bases lay outside the gene matches. The germline V gene has CDR1 SGHRS and CDR2 YFSETQ. The CDR3 loop spans 14 amino acids. The CDR3 DNA is TGCGCCAGCAGCTACCGGGACAGAACCTACGAGCAGTACTTC. Residues: CASSYRDRTYEQYF.

This chain links TRBV2 with TRBJ1-5; D gene ambiguous. The germline CDR1 and CDR2 sequences are SNHLY and FYNNEI. This CDR3 comprises 13 residues. V shed 4 bases and J shed 10 bases, with 14 bases lying between them. This CDR3 reads CASSGDMSSPQHF. The CDR3 DNA is TGTGCCAGCAGTGGAGACATGAGCTCCCCCCAGCATTTT.

V is TRBV5-1 and J is TRBJ2-5, with a weak D call TRBD2 (5 bases). The germline V and J ends were trimmed by 0 bases and 7 bases, with 13 bases remaining between them. CDR1 SGHRS and CDR2 YFSETQ come from the germline V gene. The length of the CDR3 is 14 residues. CDR3 DNA: TGCGCCAGCAGCTTGGCTGAGGGAGCAGGGACCCAGTACTTC. Translating gives CASSLAEGAGTQYF.

The chain employs TRBV14 and TRBJ1-5, with D perhaps TRBD1 (5 bases). The V gene lost 4 bases and the J gene lost 2 bases, with 6 bases spanning the gap. The CDR3 contains 13 residues. Germline V lookup: CDR1 SGHDN, CDR2 FVKESK. CDR3 residues: CASSLTGNQPQHF. The CDR3 region has the DNA TGTGCCAGCAGCCTGACAGGCAATCAGCCCCAGCATTTT.

The chain uses TRBV29-1 and TRBJ2-3; possible D gene TRBD2, 6 bases. Trimming took off 4 bases at V and 5 bases at J, with 13 bases between the two ends. The length of the CDR3 is 13 residues. CDR1 and CDR2 (germline): SQVTM, ANQGSEA. The CDR3, as DNA: TGCAGCGTTGTCCCCCGGGAGAAAGATACGCAGTATTTT. Translation gives CSVVPREKDTQYF.

The gene calls are TRBV7-2 and TRBJ1-2; TRBD1 is a possible D gene (5 bases). Germline V gives CDR1 SGHTA, CDR2 FQGNSA. This CDR3 spans 14 amino acids. Deletions cut 4 bases from V and 7 bases from J, with 16 bases between. The CDR3 sequence: CASSSSGGDTGYTF. CDR3 in DNA: TGTGCCAGCAGCTCCTCGGGGGGGGATACTGGCTACACCTTC.

The chain recombines TRBV7-6 with TRBJ2-1, with D possibly being TRBD2 (6 bases). V gave up 4 bases and J gave up 3 bases, with 13 bases separating them. CDR3 size: 15 residues. Per the germline V gene, CDR1 is SGHVS and CDR2 is FNYEAQ. Here the CDR3 reads CASSSIAGFYNEQFF. The CDR3 DNA follows: TGTGCCAGCAGCTCCATCGCGGGGTTCTACAATGAGCAGTTCTTC. The variable domain in full, completed from reference TRBV7-6 and TRBJ2-1, reads GAGVSQSPRYKVTKRGQDVALRCDPISGHVSLYWYRQALGQGPEFLTYFNYEAQQDKSGLPNDRFSAERPEGSISTLTIQRTEQRDSAMYRCASSSIAGFYNEQFFGPGTRLTVL.

J is TRBJ1-4 and V is TRBV19; 9 positions agree with TRBD1. Germline V gene lookup returns CDR1 LNHDA and CDR2 SQIVND (reference sequence). The CDR3 consists of 14 residues. V lost 5 bases and J lost 6; bases outside the gene matches: 4. This CDR3 is CASSSTGGYEKLFF. CDR3 nucleotide sequence: TGTGCCAGTAGTTCGACAGGGGGTTATGAAAAACTGTTTTTT.

The V call is TRBV5-1, the J call TRBJ2-3, with 10 nucleotides matching TRBD1. There are 15 residues in the CDR3. J gave up 3 bases and V 4 bases, and 5 bases lay outside the gene matches. Germline V gene data show CDR1 as SGHRS and CDR2 as YFSETQ. The CDR3 region is CASSPRQGATDTQYF. Written as DNA, the CDR3 is TGCGCCAGCAGCCCCAGACAGGGGGCAACAGATACGCAGTATTTT.